This entry lists 26 T cell receptor beta chains sequenced from one sample in a study of cytomegalovirus exposure and HLA in healthy donors. Vbeta (60) and Jbeta (13) primers were used in the PCR. The table came from immunoSEQ multiplex PCR; TCRdb's copy has only in-frame clones and leaves some out. The table records 150,000 to 200,000 clones, 71% of them present only once. The specimen sequenced was PBMCs. The receptor set was obtained from a woman aged 30 to 39 in good health and CMV-seronegative.

This chain joins TRBV18 and TRBJ2-3; D may be TRBD2 (5 bases). With 3 bases removed from V and 4 bases from J, the gap between germline ends came to 14 bases. There are 15 residues in the CDR3. Germline lookup yields CDR1 KGHSH and CDR2 LQKENI. This CDR3 is CASSPGYGSADTQYF. The CDR3 coding sequence is TGTGCCAGCTCACCTGGATATGGGAGTGCAGATACGCAGTATTTT.

The CDR3 spells CASSLQQGGHGYTF. The CDR3 DNA sequence: TGTGCCAGCAGCTTACAACAGGGGGGGCATGGCTACACCTTC. The rearrangement joins TRBV7-2 to TRBJ1-2; the match to TRBD1 covers 8 bases. Germline assignment: CDR1 SGHTA and CDR2 FQGNSA. The CDR3 runs 14 residues. After removal of 2 bases from V and 6 bases from J, the junction contained 5 bases not matched to a gene.

CDR3 coding DNA: TGCAGCGTAGCGGAGGGGTACGAGCAGTACTTC. As protein: CSVAEGYEQYF. The rearrangement links TRBV29-1 to TRBJ2-7, with a weak D call TRBD2 (6 bases). Germline V gene sequence: CDR1 SQVTM, CDR2 ANQGSEA. The CDR3 runs 11 residues. Trimming cost V 6 bases and J 4 bases, with 10 bases left between them.

This rearrangement joins TRBV5-4 to TRBJ2-3; possibly TRBD2 for D (6 bases). Germline V gene lookup returns CDR1 SGHNT and CDR2 YYREEE (reference sequence). V gave up 4 bases and J gave up 1 base, with 13 bases separating them. This CDR3 is built from 15 residues. The CDR3 is CASSPGRRGTDTQYF. The DNA of the CDR3 is TGTGCCAGCAGCCCGGGGAGGCGGGGCACAGATACGCAGTATTTT.

The CDR3 reads CSVVSRGETQYF. The CDR3 DNA is TGCAGCGTTGTCTCCAGGGGAGAGACCCAGTACTTC. The rearrangement uses TRBV29-1 and TRBJ2-5; tentative D call: TRBD1 (6 bases). CDR3 length: 12 residues. CDR1 and CDR2 from the germline V gene are SQVTM and ANQGSEA. Deletions cut 4 bases from V and 4 bases from J, with 10 bases between.

The rearrangement links TRBV5-1 to TRBJ2-2; D ambiguous. CDR1 SGHRS and CDR2 YFSETQ come from the germline V gene. This CDR3 comprises 13 residues. V was clipped by 0 bases and J by 6 bases, with 6 bases between them. The CDR3 region has the DNA TGCGCCAGCAGCTTGGGCGGTGCCGGGGAGCTGTTTTTT. Residues: CASSLGGAGELFF.

V usage is TRBV28 and J usage is TRBJ1-5; TRBD1 agrees at 7 bases. Germline CDR1 MDHEN, CDR2 SYDVKM. With 6 bases clipped from V and 10 bases from J, the junction kept 6 bases outside the gene matches. The CDR3 runs 12 residues. The CDR3 DNA sequence: TGTGCCAGCAGAACACAGGGGACTCCCCAGCATTTT. Translating it yields CASRTQGTPQHF.

The CDR3 protein is CASSWDSSYEQYF. The CDR3 DNA reads TGTGCCAGCAGTTGGGACAGTTCCTACGAGCAGTACTTC. The V and J genes are TRBV27 and TRBJ2-7; 7 bases map to TRBD1. CDR1 is MNHEY and CDR2 is SMNVEV in the germline V gene (reference sequence). J was trimmed by 1 base and V by 4 bases; bases with no gene match: 1. The CDR3 is 13 amino acids.

On this clone itself: A read error may account for a junction end that differs from germline. The chain carries TRBV7-9 and TRBJ1-1, with 7 bases aligning to TRBD1. CDR1 is SEHNR and CDR2 is FQNEAQ in the germline V gene (reference sequence). This CDR3 comprises 13 residues. CDR3 DNA sequence: TGTTCCAGCAGCTTCGGGGACAGCGATGAAGCTTTCTTT. This translates into CSSSFGDSDEAFF. Full variable domain (remainder filled in from reference TRBV7-9 and TRBJ1-1): DTGVSQNPRHKITKRGQNVTFRCDPISEHNRLYWYRQTLGQGPEFLTYFQNEAQLEKSRLLSDRFSAERPKGSFSTLEIQRTEQGDSAMYLCSSSFGDSDEAFFGQGTRLTVV.

V and J are TRBV5-1 and TRBJ1-1; 7 nucleotides line up with TRBD1. CDR3 length: 15 residues. The J segment lost 1 base and the V segment lost 0 bases, leaving 3 bases of the junction unmatched. Per germline, CDR1 SGHRS and CDR2 YFSETQ. The CDR3 sequence: CASSLATGANTEAFF. CDR3 DNA sequence: TGCGCCAGCAGCTTGGCCACAGGGGCGAACACTGAAGCTTTCTTT.

Of note for this clone: A read error may produce the germline difference seen at one junction end. V usage is TRBV6-6 and J usage is TRBJ2-1, with unresolved D. The V gene's germline CDR1 is MNHNY and CDR2 SVGAGI (reference sequence). This CDR3 has 11 amino acids. The CDR3 sequence is CASSPLDERFF. The CDR3 coding sequence is TGTGCCAGCAGTCCCTTGGATGAGCGGTTCTTC.

This clone was seen only once. This rearrangement joins TRBV27 to TRBJ1-1, with D unresolved. Germline assignment: CDR1 MNHEY and CDR2 SMNVEV (reference sequence). V gave up 0 bases and J gave up 5 bases, with 7 bases separating them. The CDR3 consists of 13 residues. The CDR3 loop is CASSLSSATEAFF. DNA for the CDR3: TGTGCCAGCAGTTTATCTTCAGCGACTGAAGCTTTCTTT.

The V call is TRBV5-4, the J call TRBJ2-5; 10 nucleotides agree with TRBD1. Germline V gene sequence: CDR1 SGHNT, CDR2 YYREEE (reference sequence). The J segment lost 5 bases and the V segment lost 4 bases, leaving 11 bases of the junction unmatched. CDR3 length: 16 residues. The CDR3 region has the DNA TGTGCCAGCAGCGCTTCCTTGGGACAGGGGACGGAGACCCAGTACTTC. Its protein product is CASSASLGQGTETQYF.

This chain joins TRBV7-2 and TRBJ1-6; perhaps TRBD1 as D (6 bases). V was pared by 1 base and J by 7 bases, with 14 bases between. The CDR3 has 16 residues. Germline V gene lookup returns CDR1 SGHTA and CDR2 FQGNSA. The CDR3 here is CASSLGGGRGNSPLHF. The CDR3, as DNA: TGTGCCAGCAGCTTAGGTGGGGGCAGGGGCAATTCACCCCTCCACTTT.

The chain is built from TRBV7-9 and TRBJ2-2, with D maybe TRBD2 (5 bases). The germline CDR1 and CDR2 sequences are SEHNR and FQNEAQ (reference sequence). Trimming pared 3 bases from V and 2 bases from J, leaving 7 bases between. The CDR3 covers 14 residues. This chain's CDR3 is CASSFGLNTGELFF. The CDR3 DNA is TGTGCCAGCAGCTTCGGACTCAACACCGGGGAGCTGTTTTTT.

This clone has more than one count but fewer than ten. The chain recombines TRBV19 with TRBJ2-7, with TRBD1 identical over 9 bases. Germline V CDR1 and CDR2: LNHDA, SQIVND (reference sequence). The CDR3 is 15 amino acids. The V and J ends lost 4 bases and 0 bases, in that order; junction bases with no gene match: 4. CDR3 loop: CASSTGTGFSYEQYF. DNA for the CDR3: TGTGCCAGTAGTACCGGGACAGGGTTCTCCTACGAGCAGTACTTC.

This clone has only a few counts. V and J are TRBV27 and TRBJ2-3, with unresolved D. V was trimmed by 1 base and J by 2 bases, leaving 13 bases between them. This CDR3 region has 16 residues. Germline-derived CDR1 and CDR2 are MNHEY and SMNVEV (reference sequence). The chain's CDR3 is CASSLYFASNTDTQYF. The CDR3 DNA follows: TGTGCCAGCAGTTTATATTTTGCCTCTAACACAGATACGCAGTATTTT.

The genes are TRBV15 and TRBJ1-6, with D tentatively TRBD1 (6 bases). This CDR3 contains 15 residues. V was clipped by 4 bases and J by 7 bases, with 14 bases between them. The V gene's germline CDR1 is LNHNV and CDR2 YYDKDF (reference sequence). CDR3 nucleotide sequence: TGTGCCACCAGCAAAGGGACACCTACAAATTCACCCCTCCACTTT. This sequence encodes CATSKGTPTNSPLHF.

This clone turned up a few times. The chain is built from TRBV4-2 and TRBJ1-1, with D uncertain. Trimming stripped 9 bases from V and 1 base from J, with 6 bases between. The CDR3 is made up of 11 amino acids. Per the germline V gene, CDR1 is LGHNA and CDR2 is YNFKEQ. The CDR3 spells CASTANTEAFF. CDR3 sequence (DNA): TGTGCCAGTACAGCGAACACTGAAGCTTTCTTT.

This sequence joins TRBV9 and TRBJ2-3; 12 positions match TRBD1. Germline trimming cut 4 bases from V and 4 bases from J; bases unmatched to any gene: 7. Germline V CDR1 and CDR2: SGDLS, YYNGEE. The CDR3 covers 16 residues. CDR3 nucleotide sequence: TGTGCCAGCAGCTTTACAGGGACAGGGGGCGCAGATACGCAGTATTTT. Encoded protein: CASSFTGTGGADTQYF. The full variable domain, in which reference TRBV9 and TRBJ2-3 provide the parts outside the CDR3, is DSGVTQTPKHLITATGQRVTLRCSPRSGDLSVYWYQQSLDQGLQFLIQYYNGEERAKGNILERFSAQQFPDLHSELNLSSLELGDSALYFCASSFTGTGGADTQYFGPGTRLTVL.

V gene TRBV4-2 combines with J gene TRBJ1-3, with 7 bases aligning to TRBD1. Germline values: CDR1 LGHNA, CDR2 YNFKEQ. The CDR3 loop spans 15 amino acids. J gave up 6 bases and V 5 bases, and 10 bases lay outside the gene matches. CDR3 sequence: CASSKQGSRLNTIYF. The CDR3 bases are TGTGCCAGCAGCAAACAGGGGTCACGTTTAAACACCATATATTTT.

This rearrangement joins TRBV21-1 to TRBJ2-1; the table gives TRBD2 as D, unverified against the DNA. TRBV21-1 is shown as a pseudogene. CDR3 length: 17 residues. This CDR3 is CASSSSASGVIGNEQFF. Here the CDR3 DNA reads TGTGCCAGCAGCAGTTCGGCTAGCGGGGTCATAGGGAATGAGCAGTTCTTC.

The V and J genes are TRBV5-4 and TRBJ2-1; 10 bases match TRBD2. This CDR3 region has 17 residues. Unmatched junction bases numbered 6, after V lost 2 bases and J lost 1 base. Germline CDR1 and CDR2: SGHNT and YYREEE (reference sequence). CDR3 residues: CASSLASGGGSYNEQFF. CDR3 DNA sequence: TGTGCCAGCAGCTTAGCTAGCGGGGGAGGGTCCTACAATGAGCAGTTCTTC.

The chain links TRBV19 to TRBJ2-2, with 15 bases lining up with TRBD2. Germline CDR1 LNHDA, CDR2 SQIVND (reference sequence). Trimming cost V 5 bases and J 4 bases; bases outside gene matches: 8. The CDR3 length is 18 residues. The CDR3 sequence: CASSRGLAGGVVTGELFF. The CDR3, as DNA: TGTGCCAGTAGTCGAGGACTAGCGGGGGGGGTGGTCACCGGGGAGCTGTTTTTT.

V is TRBV7-7 and J is TRBJ2-5, with 11 bases identical to TRBD2. Per the germline V gene, CDR1 is SSHAT and CDR2 is FNYEAQ (reference sequence). This CDR3 spans 15 amino acids. With V trimmed by 3 bases and J by 4 bases, 4 bases remained unmatched. The CDR3 here is CASSFSGGASETQYF. The CDR3 DNA follows: TGTGCCAGCAGCTTTAGCGGGGGGGCATCAGAGACCCAGTACTTC.

This chain connects TRBV27 to TRBJ2-1, with TRBD2 matching 9 bases. CDR3 length equals 14 residues. The V and J ends lost 3 bases and 10 bases, in that order; junction bases with no gene match: 7. From germline, CDR1 is MNHEY and CDR2 SMNVEV (reference sequence). The CDR3 loop is CASSFSGRGGEQFF. The CDR3, as DNA: TGTGCCAGCAGTTTTAGCGGGAGAGGAGGGGAGCAGTTCTTC.